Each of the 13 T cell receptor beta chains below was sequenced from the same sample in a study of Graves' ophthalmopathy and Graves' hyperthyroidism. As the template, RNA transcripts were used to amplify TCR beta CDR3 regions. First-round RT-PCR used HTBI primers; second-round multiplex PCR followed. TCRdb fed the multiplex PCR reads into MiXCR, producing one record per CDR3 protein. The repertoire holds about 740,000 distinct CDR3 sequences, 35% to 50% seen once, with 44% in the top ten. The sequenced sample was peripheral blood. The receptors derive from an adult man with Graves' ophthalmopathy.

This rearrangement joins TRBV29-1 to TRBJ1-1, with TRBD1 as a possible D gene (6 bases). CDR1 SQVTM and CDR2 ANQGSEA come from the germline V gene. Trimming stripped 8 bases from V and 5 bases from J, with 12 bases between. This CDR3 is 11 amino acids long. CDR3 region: CSQDRWTEAFF. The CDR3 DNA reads TGCAGCCAAGACAGGTGGACTGAAGCTTTCTTT.

Here the CDR3 reads CASSHHRRDRMNTEAFF. For the CDR3, the DNA is TGCGCCAGCAGCCACCATCGGCGAGACAGGATGAACACTGAAGCTTTCTTT. V gene TRBV4-3 combines with J gene TRBJ1-1, with D maybe TRBD1 (6 bases). This CDR3 contains 17 residues. V lost 3 bases, J lost 0 bases, and 17 bases lay in between. Germline lookup yields CDR1 LGHNA and CDR2 YSLEER.

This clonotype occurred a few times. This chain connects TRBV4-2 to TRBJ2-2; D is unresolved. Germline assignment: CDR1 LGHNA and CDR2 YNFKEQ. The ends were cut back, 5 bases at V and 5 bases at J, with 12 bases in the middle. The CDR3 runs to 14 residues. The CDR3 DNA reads TGTGCCAGCAGCTCCATAGCTGATACCGGGGAGCTGTTTTTT. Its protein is CASSSIADTGELFF.

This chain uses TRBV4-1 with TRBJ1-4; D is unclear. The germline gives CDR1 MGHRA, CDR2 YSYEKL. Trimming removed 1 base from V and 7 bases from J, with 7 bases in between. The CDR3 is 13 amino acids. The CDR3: CASSQVAVEKLFF. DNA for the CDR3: TGCGCCAGCAGCCAAGTGGCGGTTGAAAAACTGTTTTTT.

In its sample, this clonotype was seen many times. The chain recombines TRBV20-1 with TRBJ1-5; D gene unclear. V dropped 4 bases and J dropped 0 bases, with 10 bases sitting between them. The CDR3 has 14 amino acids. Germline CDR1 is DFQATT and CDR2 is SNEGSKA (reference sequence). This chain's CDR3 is CSATVGDSNQPQHF. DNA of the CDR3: TGCAGTGCTACGGTCGGAGATAGCAATCAGCCCCAGCATTTT.

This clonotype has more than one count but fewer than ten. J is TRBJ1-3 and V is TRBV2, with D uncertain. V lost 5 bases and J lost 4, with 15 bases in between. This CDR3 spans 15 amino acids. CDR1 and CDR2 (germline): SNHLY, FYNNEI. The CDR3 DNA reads TGTGCCAGCAGTCCCCCCGCCAAGCCAGGAAACACCATATATTTT. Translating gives CASSPPAKPGNTIYF.

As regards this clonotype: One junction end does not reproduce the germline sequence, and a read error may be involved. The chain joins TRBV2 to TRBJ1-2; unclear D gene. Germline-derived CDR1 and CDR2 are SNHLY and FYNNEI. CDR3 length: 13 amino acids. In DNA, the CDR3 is TGTGCCAGCAGCTTGACTGGTCCCTATAGCTACACCTTC. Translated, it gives CASSLTGPYSYTF.

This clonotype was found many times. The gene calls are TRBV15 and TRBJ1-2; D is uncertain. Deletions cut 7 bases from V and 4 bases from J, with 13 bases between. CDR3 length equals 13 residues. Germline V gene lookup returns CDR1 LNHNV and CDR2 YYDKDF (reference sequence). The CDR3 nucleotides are TGTGCCACCAACCCCATTTCGGCCTATGGCTACACCTTC. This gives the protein CATNPISAYGYTF.

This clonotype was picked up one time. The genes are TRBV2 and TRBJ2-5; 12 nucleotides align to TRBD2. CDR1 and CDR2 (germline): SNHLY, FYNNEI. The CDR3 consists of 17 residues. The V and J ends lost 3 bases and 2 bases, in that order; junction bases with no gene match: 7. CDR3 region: CASSEGTSGLRQETQYF. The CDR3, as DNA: TGTGCCAGCAGTGAGGGGACTAGCGGGTTGCGGCAAGAGACCCAGTACTTC.

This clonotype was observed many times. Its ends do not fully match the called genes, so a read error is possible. DNA of the CDR3: TGCAGTGCTACCGGGACAGAGACCTACGGGCAGTACTTC. It yields the protein CSATGTETYGQYF. The chain joins TRBV20-1 to TRBJ2-7, with TRBD1 matching over 7 bases. CDR3 length: 13 residues. Germline V CDR1 and CDR2: DFQATT, SNEGSKA (reference sequence).

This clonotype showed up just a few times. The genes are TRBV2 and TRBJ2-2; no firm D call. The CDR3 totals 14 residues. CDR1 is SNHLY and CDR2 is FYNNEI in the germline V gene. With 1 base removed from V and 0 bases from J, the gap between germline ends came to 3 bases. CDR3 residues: CASSEVTNTGELFF. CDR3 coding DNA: TGTGCCAGCAGTGAAGTTACGAACACCGGGGAGCTGTTTTTT.

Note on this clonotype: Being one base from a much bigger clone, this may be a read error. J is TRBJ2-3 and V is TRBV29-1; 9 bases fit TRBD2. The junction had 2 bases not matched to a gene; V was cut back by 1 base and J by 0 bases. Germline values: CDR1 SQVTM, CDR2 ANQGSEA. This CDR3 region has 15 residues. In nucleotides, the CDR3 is TGCAGCGTTGAAGGGACTAGCGCTAGCACAGATACGCAGTATTTT. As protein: CSVEGTSASTDTQYF.

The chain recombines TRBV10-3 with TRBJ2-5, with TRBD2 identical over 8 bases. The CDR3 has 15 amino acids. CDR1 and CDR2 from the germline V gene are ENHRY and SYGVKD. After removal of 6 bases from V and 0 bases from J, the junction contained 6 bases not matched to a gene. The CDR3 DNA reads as TGTGCCATCAGGGGAGCGGGAGCCAACCAAGAGACCCAGTACTTC. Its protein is CAIRGAGANQETQYF.